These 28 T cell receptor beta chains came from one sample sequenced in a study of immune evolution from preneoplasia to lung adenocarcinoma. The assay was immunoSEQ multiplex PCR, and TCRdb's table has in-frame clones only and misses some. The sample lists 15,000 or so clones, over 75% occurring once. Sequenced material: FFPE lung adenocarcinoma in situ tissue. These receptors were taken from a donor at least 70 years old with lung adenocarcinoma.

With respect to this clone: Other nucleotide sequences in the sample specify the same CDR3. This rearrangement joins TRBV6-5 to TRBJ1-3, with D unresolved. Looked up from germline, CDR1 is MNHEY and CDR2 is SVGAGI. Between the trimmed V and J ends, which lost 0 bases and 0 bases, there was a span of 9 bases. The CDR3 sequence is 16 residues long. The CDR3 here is CASSYSGVGSGNTIYF. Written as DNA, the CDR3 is TGTGCCAGCAGTTACTCAGGTGTTGGCTCTGGAAACACCATATATTTT.

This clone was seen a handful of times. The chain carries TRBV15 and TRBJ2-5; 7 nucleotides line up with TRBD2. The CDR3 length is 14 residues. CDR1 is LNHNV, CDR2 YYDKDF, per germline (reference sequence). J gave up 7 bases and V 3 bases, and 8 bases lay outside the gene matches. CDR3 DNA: TGTGCCACCAGCAGTGGGGGGGTTACGGGGACCCAGTACTTC. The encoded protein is CATSSGGVTGTQYF.

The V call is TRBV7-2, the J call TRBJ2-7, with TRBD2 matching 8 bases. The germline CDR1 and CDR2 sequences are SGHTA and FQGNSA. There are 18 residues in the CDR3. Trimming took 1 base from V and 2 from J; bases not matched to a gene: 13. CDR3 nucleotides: TGTGCCAGCAGCTTAGTCCCTGGGAGCGGGGGCCTACCCTACGAGCAGTACTTC. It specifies CASSLVPGSGGLPYEQYF. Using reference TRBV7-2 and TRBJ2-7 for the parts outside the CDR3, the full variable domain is GAGVSQSPSNKVTEKGKDVELRCDPISGHTALYWYRQSLGQGLEFLIYFQGNSAPDKSGLPSDRFSAERTGGSVSTLTIQRTQQEDSAVYLCASSLVPGSGGLPYEQYFGPGTRLTVT.

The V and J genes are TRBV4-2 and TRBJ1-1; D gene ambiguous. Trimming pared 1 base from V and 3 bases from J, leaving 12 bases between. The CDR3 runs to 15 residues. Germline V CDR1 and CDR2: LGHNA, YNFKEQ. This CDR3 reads CASSQGVGDDTEAFF. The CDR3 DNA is TGTGCCAGCAGCCAAGGAGTCGGGGATGACACTGAAGCTTTCTTT.

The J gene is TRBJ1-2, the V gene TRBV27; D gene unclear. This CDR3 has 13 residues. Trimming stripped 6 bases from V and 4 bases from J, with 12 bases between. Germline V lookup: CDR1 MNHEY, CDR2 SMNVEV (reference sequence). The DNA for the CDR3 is TGTGCCAGCAGCTTGATTACGGGCTATGGCTACACCTTC. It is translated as CASSLITGYGYTF.

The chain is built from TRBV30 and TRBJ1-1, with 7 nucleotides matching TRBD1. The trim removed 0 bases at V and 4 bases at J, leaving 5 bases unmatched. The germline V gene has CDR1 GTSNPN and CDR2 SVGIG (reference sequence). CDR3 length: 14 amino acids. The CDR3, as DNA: TGTGCCTGGAGTGTCTGGACAGGCGGCACTGAAGCTTTCTTT. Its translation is CAWSVWTGGTEAFF.

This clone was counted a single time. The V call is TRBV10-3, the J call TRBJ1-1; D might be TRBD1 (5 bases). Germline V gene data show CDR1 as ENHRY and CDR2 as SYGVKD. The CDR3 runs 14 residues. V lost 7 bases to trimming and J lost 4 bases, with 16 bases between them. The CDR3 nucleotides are TGTGCCATCACCCCGGGGCTCCCTGGCACTGAAGCTTTCTTT. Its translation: CAITPGLPGTEAFF.

The CDR3 reads CASSIQGGYGYTF. The CDR3, as DNA: TGTGCCAGTAGTATACAGGGTGGCTATGGCTACACCTTC. V gene TRBV19 combines with J gene TRBJ1-2, with D maybe TRBD1 (5 bases). The CDR3 extends over 13 amino acids. Germline CDR1 and CDR2: LNHDA and SQIVND (reference sequence). The V gene lost 2 bases and the J gene lost 4 bases, with 8 bases spanning the gap.

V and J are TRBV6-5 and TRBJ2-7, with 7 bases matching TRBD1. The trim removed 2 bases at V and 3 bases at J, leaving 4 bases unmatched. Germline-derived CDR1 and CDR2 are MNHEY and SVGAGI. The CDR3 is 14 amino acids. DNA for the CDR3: TGTGCCAGCAGTTACGGGACAGACATCTACGAGCAGTACTTC. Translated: CASSYGTDIYEQYF.

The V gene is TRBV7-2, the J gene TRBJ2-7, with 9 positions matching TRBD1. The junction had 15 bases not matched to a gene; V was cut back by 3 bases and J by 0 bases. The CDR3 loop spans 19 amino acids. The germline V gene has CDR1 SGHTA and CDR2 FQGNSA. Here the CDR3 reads CASSFTGGAFDDRSYEQYF. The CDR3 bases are TGTGCCAGCAGCTTTACAGGGGGCGCTTTTGATGACCGCTCCTACGAGCAGTACTTC.

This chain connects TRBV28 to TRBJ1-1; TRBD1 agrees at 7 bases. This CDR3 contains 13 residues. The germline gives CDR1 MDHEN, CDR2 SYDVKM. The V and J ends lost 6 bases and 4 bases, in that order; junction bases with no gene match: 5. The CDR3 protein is CASRAGGSTEAFF. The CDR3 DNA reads TGTGCCAGCAGGGCAGGGGGGAGCACTGAAGCTTTCTTT. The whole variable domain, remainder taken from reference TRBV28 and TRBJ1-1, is DVKVTQSSRYLVKRTGEKVFLECVQDMDHENMFWYRQDPGLGLRLIYFSYDVKMKEKGDIPEGYSVSREKKERFSLILESASTNQTSMYLCASRAGGSTEAFFGQGTRLTVV.

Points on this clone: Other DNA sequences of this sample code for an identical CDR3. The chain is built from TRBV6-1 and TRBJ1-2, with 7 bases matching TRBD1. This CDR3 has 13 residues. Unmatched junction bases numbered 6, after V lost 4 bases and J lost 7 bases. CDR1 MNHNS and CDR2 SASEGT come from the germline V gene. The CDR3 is CASSVGTAIGYTF. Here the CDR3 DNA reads TGTGCCAGCAGTGTGGGGACAGCGATTGGCTACACCTTC.

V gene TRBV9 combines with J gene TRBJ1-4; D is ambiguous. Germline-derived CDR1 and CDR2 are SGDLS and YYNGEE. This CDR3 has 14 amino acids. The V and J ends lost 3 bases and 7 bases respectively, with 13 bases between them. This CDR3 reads CASSARPWGEKLFF. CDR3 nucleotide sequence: TGTGCCAGCAGCGCGCGCCCTTGGGGTGAAAAACTGTTTTTT.

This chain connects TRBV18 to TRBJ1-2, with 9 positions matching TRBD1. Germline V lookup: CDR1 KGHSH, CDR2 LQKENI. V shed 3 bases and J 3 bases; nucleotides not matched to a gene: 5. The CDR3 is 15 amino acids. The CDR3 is CASSPRQGDYYGYTF. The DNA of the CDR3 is TGTGCCAGCTCACCTCGACAGGGGGACTACTATGGCTACACCTTC.

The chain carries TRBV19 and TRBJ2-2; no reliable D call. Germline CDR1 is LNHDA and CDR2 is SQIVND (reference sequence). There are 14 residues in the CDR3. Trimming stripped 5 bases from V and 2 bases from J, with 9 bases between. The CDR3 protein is CASSRQVNTGELFF. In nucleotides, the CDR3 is TGTGCCAGTAGTCGGCAGGTCAACACCGGGGAGCTGTTTTTT.

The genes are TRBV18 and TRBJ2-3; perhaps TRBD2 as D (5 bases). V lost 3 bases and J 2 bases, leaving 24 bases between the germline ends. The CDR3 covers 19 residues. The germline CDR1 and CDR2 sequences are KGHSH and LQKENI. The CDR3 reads CASSPTRGAAIVYTDTQYF. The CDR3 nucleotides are TGTGCCAGCTCACCCACCCGGGGAGCGGCGATAGTCTACACAGATACGCAGTATTTT.

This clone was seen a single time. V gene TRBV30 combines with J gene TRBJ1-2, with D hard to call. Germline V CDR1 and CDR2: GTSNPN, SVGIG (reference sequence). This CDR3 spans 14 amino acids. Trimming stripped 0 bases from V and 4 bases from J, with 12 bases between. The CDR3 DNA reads TGTGCCTGGAGTGTACGAAACAGCCTCTATGGCTACACCTTC. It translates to CAWSVRNSLYGYTF.

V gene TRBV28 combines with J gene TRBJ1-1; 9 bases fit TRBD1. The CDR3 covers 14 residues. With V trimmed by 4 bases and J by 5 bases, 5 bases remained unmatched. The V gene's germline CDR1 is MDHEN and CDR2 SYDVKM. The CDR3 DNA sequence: TGTGCCAGCAGTTCGTACAGGGGGCGGACTGAAGCTTTCTTT. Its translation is CASSSYRGRTEAFF. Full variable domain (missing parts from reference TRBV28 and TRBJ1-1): DVKVTQSSRYLVKRTGEKVFLECVQDMDHENMFWYRQDPGLGLRLIYFSYDVKMKEKGDIPEGYSVSREKKERFSLILESASTNQTSMYLCASSSYRGRTEAFFGQGTRLTVV.

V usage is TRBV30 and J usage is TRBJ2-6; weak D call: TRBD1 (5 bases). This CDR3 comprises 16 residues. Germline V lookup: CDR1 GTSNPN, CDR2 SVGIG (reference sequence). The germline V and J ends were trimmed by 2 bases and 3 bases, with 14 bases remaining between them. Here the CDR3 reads CAWSPISRGGANVLTF. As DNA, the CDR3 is TGTGCCTGGAGTCCTATCTCTAGGGGTGGGGCCAACGTCCTGACTTTC.

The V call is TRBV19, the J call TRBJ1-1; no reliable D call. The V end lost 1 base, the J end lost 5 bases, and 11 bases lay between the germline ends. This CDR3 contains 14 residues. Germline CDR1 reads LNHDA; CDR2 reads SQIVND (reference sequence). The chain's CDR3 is CASSIGPRGTEAFF. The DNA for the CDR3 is TGTGCCAGTAGTATAGGCCCAAGAGGGACTGAAGCTTTCTTT.

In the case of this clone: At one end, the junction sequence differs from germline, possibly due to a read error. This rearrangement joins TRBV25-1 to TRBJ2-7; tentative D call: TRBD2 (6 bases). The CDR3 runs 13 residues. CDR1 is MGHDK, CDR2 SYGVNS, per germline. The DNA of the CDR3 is TGTGCCAGCAGTGCCTTCGGACAAGGAGGGACGGTCTTC. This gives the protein CASSAFGQGGTVF.

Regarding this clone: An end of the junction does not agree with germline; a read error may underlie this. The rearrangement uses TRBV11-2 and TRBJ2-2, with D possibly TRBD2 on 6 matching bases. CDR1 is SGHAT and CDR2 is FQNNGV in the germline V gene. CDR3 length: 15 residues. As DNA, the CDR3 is TGTGCTAGCAGCTGGGGTCGGGAGTCGGCCGGGGAGCTGTTTTTT. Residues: CASSWGRESAGELFF.

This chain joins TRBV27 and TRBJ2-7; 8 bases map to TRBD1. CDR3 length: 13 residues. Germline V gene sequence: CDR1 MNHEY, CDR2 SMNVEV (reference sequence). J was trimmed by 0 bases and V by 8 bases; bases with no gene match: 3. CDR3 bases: TGTGCCAGCTGGGACAGGATCTCCTACGAGCAGTACTTC. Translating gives CASWDRISYEQYF.

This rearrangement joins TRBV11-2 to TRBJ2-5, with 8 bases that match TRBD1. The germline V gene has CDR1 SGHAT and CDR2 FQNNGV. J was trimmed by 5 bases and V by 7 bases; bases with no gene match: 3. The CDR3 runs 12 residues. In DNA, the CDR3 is TGTGCCAGCACACGACAGGGGGAGACCCAGTACTTC. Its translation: CASTRQGETQYF.

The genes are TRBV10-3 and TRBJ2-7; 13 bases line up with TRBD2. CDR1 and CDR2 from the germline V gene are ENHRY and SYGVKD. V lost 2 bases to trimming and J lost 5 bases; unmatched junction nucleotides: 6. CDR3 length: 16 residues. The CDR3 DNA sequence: TGTGCCATCAGTGAGGCCCGGACTAGCGGGAGCAACGAGCAGTACTTC. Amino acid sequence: CAISEARTSGSNEQYF.

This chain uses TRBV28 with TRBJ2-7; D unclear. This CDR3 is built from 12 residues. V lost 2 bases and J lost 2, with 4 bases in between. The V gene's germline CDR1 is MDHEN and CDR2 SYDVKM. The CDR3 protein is CASSLQAYEQYF. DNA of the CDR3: TGTGCCAGCAGTTTACAGGCCTACGAGCAGTACTTC.

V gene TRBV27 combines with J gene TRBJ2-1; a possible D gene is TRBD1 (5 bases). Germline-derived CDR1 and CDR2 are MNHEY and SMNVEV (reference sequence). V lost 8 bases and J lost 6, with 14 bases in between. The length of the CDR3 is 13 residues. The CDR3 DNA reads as TGTGCCAGCGGTTCAGGGAATGGCAATGAGCAGTTCTTC. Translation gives CASGSGNGNEQFF.

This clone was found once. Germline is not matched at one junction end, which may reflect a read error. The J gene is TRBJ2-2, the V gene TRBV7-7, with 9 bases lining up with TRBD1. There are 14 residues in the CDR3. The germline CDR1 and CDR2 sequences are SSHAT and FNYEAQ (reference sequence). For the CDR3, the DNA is TGTGCTAGCAGCCGGGGACAGGGCACCGGGGAGCTGTTTTTT. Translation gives CASSRGQGTGELFF.